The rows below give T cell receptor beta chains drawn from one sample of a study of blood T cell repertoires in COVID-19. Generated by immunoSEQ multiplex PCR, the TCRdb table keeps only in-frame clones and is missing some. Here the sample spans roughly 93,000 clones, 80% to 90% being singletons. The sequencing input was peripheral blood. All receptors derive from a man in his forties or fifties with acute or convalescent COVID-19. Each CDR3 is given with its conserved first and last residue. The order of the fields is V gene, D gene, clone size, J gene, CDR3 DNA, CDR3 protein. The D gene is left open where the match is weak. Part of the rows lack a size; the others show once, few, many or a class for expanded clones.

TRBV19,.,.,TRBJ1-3,TGTGCCAGTAGCTACCTTGATGGAAACACCATATATTTT,CASSYLDGNTIYF
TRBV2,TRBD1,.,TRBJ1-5,TGTGCCAGCGGACAGGGAAGTTTTCAGCCCCAGCATTTT,CASGQGSFQPQHF
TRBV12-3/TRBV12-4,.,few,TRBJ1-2,TGTGCCAGCACGTTGGGGGGATATGGCTACACCTTC,CASTLGGYGYTF
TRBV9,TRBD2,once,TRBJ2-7,TGTGCCAGCAGCCCAATAGCGGGGGGACCCTACGAGCAGTACTTC,CASSPIAGGPYEQYF
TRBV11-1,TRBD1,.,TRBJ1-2,TGTGCCAGCAGCCCAGAAGGACAGGGTGGCTACACCTTC,CASSPEGQGGYTF
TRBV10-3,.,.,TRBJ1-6,TGTGCCATCAGTCCCACAGGGAATTCACCCCTCCACTTT,CAISPTGNSPLHF
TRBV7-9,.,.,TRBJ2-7,TGTGCCAGCAGCCTTGCGTCGGGTCGAGACGAGCAGTACTTC,CASSLASGRDEQYF
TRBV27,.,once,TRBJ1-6,TGTGCCAGCAGTTTCCGGGAGAATAATTCACCCCTCCACTTT,CASSFRENNSPLHF
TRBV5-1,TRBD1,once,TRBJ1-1,TGCGCCAGCAGCTCGGGACAGTTGGACACTGAAGCTTTCTTT,CASSSGQLDTEAFF
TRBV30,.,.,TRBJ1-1,TGTGCCTGGAGGGCAGGGAACACTGAAGCTTTCTTT,CAWRAGNTEAFF
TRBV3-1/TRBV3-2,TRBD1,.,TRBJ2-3,TGTGCCAGCAGCCCGCCTCCGGGACAGGGGTCCTCGGGAGATACGCAGTATTTT,CASSPPPGQGSSGDTQYF
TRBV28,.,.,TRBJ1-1,TGTGCCAGCAGTTTTTTCCAGGGATCCTCCCTCACTGAAGCTTTCTTT,CASSFFQGSSLTEAFF
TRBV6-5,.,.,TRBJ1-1,TGTGCCAGCAGTAGGACAGAGAACACTGAAGCTTTCTTT,CASSRTENTEAFF
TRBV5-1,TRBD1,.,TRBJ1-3,TGCGCCAGCAGCTTGGACAGGGGGCCAGGAAACACCATATATTTT,CASSLDRGPGNTIYF
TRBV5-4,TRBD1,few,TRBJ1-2,TGTGCCAGCAGCGAATACAGGGGAGTCTATGGCTACACCTTC,CASSEYRGVYGYTF
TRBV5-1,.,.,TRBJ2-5,TGCGCCAGCAGCTTGGCCGGGGGAGGAGAGACCCAGTACTTC,CASSLAGGGETQYF
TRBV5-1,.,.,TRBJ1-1,TGCGCCAGCAGCCCTAGGACAGCGAACACTGAAGCTTTCTTT,CASSPRTANTEAFF
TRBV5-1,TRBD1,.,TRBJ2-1,TGCGCCAGCAGCGGTACAGGGGGTGGGCACAATGAGCAGTTCTTC,CASSGTGGGHNEQFF
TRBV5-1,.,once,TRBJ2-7,TGCGCCAGCAGTACCGGGGCCTACGAGCAGTACTTC,CASSTGAYEQYF
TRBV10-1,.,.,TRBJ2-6,TGCGCCAGCGCCGAGGGTGCCGGGGCCAACGTCCTGACTTTC,CASAEGAGANVLTF
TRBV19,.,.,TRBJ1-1,TGTGCCAGTAGTACAGGCAGACCAAACACTGAAGCTTTCTTT,CASSTGRPNTEAFF
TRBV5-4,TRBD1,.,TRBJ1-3,TGTGCCAGCAGCTTGGTCTCGGCCAGGGGGATCGGAAACACCATATATTTT,CASSLVSARGIGNTIYF
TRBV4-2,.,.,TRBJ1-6,TGTGCCAGCAGCCAGGAAGGGGAGGGATCACCCCTCCACTTT,CASSQEGEGSPLHF
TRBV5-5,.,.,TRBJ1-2,TGTGCCAGCAGCCCCGTTTCAAGCTCCAACTATGGCTACACCTTC,CASSPVSSSNYGYTF
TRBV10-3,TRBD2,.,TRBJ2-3,TGTGCCATCAGAACTAGCGGGGAGGGCACAGATACGCAGTATTTT,CAIRTSGEGTDTQYF
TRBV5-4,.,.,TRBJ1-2,TGTGCCAGCAGCGGCGTGATCGGACAGAGTCTCGGTGGCTACACCTTC,CASSGVIGQSLGGYTF
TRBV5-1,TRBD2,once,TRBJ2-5,TGCGCCAGCAGCCCGGGGACTAGCGGGCAAGAGACCCAGTACTTC,CASSPGTSGQETQYF
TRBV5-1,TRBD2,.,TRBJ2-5,TGCGCCAGCAGCTTGTCGGAAGCGGGGCTAGAGACCCAGTACTTC,CASSLSEAGLETQYF
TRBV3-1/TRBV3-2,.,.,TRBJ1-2,TGTGCCAGCAGCCAAGATCTCGTAGCTAACTATGGCTACACCTTC,CASSQDLVANYGYTF
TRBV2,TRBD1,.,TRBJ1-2,TGTGCCAGCAGGGACAGGGGCTATGGCTACACCTTC,CASRDRGYGYTF
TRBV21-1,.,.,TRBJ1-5,TGTGCCAGCAGCAGACCCCCTGGCGGGGGAGGGGATGATAGCAATCAGCCCCAGCATTTT,CASSRPPGGGGDDSNQPQHF
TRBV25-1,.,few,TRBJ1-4,TGTGCCAGCAGTCCTGTGGGGCTGGAAAAACTGTTTTTT,CASSPVGLEKLFF
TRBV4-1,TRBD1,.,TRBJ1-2,TGCGCCAGCAGCCAAGCGCCCCAACAGGGGGCGGTTGGCTACACCTTC,CASSQAPQQGAVGYTF
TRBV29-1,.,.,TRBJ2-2,TGCAGCGCCCGGACTGCTAACGCCGGGGAGCTGTTTTTT,CSARTANAGELFF
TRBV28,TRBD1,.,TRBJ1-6,TGTGCCAGCACCACCCAGGGGGAGTCCTATAATTCACCCCTCCACTTT,CASTTQGESYNSPLHF
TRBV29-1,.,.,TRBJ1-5,TGCAGCGTTGCGGGGATGGGGGGTAATCAGCCCCAGCATTTT,CSVAGMGGNQPQHF
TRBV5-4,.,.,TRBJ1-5,TGTGCCAGCAGCTTGGCTGGGGCTGGCAATCAGCCCCAGCATTTT,CASSLAGAGNQPQHF
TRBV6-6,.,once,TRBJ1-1,TGTGCCAGCAGTTCCAGTTACGGAGGCATGAACACTGAAGCTTTCTTT,CASSSSYGGMNTEAFF
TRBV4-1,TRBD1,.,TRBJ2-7,TGCGCCAGCAGCCAAGGGGACAGGGGAGTAAGCGAGCAGTACTTC,CASSQGDRGVSEQYF
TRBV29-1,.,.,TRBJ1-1,TGCAGCGCCTCAGGGTGGAGAACTGAAGCTTTCTTT,CSASGWRTEAFF
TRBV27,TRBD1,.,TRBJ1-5,TGTGCCAGCAGTTTTTCATGGACAGGGAGCAATCAGCCCCAGCATTTT,CASSFSWTGSNQPQHF
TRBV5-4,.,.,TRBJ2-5,TGTGCCAGCAGCTTGAGTCTACAGGGTGGGCGGACCCAGTACTTC,CASSLSLQGGRTQYF
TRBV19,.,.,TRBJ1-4,TGTGCCAGTACTAATATACGCTCAGGGACTAATGAAAAACTGTTTTTT,CASTNIRSGTNEKLFF
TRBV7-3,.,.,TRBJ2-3,TGTGCCAGCAGCTCCCTAGGCGATTTGATCGATACGCAGTATTTT,CASSSLGDLIDTQYF
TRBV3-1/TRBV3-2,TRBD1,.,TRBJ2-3,TGTGCCAGCAGCCATCAGGGGGCAGGGTCAGATACGCAGTATTTT,CASSHQGAGSDTQYF
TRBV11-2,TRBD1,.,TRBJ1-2,TGTGCCAGCAGCCTGGGAGGACAGGCCGGCTATGGCTACACCTTC,CASSLGGQAGYGYTF
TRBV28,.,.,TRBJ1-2,TGTGCCAGCAGTTTAGTTTCGACAGTACTCGATGGCTACACCTTC,CASSLVSTVLDGYTF
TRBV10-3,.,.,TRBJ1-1,TGTGCCATCAGTGAATGGGGGCGCGTCACTGAAGCTTTCTTT,CAISEWGRVTEAFF
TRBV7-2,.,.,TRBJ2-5,TGTGCCAGCAGCTTACAGGAGGGAGGGACCCAGTACTTC,CASSLQEGGTQYF
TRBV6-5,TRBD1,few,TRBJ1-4,TGTGCCAGCAGGTGGGACAGACTTAATGAAAAACTGTTTTTT,CASRWDRLNEKLFF
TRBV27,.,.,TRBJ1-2,TGTGCCAGCAGTTTTAGGGGAGGGGAAGGTGGCTACACCTTC,CASSFRGGEGGYTF
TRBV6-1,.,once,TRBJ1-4,TGTGCCAGCAGTGACGAGGGGGATGCAACTAATGAAAAACTGTTTTTT,CASSDEGDATNEKLFF
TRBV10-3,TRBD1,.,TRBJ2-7,TGTGCCATCAGTGAGTCGACGACAGGGGGCGCTTCTAGGTACGAGCAGTACTTC,CAISESTTGGASRYEQYF
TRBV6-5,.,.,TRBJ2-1,TGTGCCAGCAGTTTGGTGGACTGGAACAATGAGCAGTTCTTC,CASSLVDWNNEQFF
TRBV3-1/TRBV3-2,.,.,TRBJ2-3,TGTGCCAGCAGCCGAACAGGGACGAGCACAGATACGCAGTATTTT,CASSRTGTSTDTQYF
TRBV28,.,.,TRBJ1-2,TGTGCCAGCAGGCCCGGGGGGGGTCGGTATGGCTACACCTTC,CASRPGGGRYGYTF
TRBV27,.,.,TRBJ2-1,TGTGCCAGCAGGAACCCCGGGGGGCGCCGGGATGAGCAGTTCTTC,CASRNPGGRRDEQFF
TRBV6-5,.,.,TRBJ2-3,TGTGCCAGCACTCCTCAACCCTATAGCACAGATACGCAGTATTTT,CASTPQPYSTDTQYF
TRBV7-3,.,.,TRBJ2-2,TGTGCCAGCAGCTTATTTGCAGAAACGAACACCGGGGAGCTGTTTTTT,CASSLFAETNTGELFF